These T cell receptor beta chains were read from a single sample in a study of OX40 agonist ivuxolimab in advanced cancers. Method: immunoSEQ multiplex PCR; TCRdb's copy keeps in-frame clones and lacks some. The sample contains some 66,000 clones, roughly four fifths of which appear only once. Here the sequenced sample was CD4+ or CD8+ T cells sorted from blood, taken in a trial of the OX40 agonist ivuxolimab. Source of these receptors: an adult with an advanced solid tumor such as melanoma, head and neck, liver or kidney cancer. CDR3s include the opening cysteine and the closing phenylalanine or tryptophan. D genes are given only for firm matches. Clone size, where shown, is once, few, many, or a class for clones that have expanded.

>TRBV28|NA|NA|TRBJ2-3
CASSLGTGFGDTQYF
TGTGCCAGCAGTTTAGGAACGGGCTTTGGGGATACGCAGTATTTT
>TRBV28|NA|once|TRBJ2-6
CASSEIQGSGGSGANVLTF
TGTGCCAGCAGTGAAATACAGGGTTCGGGAGGCTCTGGGGCCAACGTCCTGACTTTC
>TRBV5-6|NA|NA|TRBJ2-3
CASSSHGRGDTQYF
TGTGCCAGCAGCTCCCACGGGAGAGGAGATACGCAGTATTTT
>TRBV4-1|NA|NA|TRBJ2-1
CASSHFEGNEQFF
TGCGCCAGCAGCCACTTTGAGGGCAATGAGCAGTTCTTC
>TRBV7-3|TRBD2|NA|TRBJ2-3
CASSLRLAGDGTDTQYF
TGTGCCAGCAGCCTCCGACTAGCGGGAGATGGTACAGATACGCAGTATTTT
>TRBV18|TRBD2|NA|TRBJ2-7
CASSPTSGSYEQYF
TGTGCCAGCTCCCCGACTAGCGGGAGCTACGAGCAGTACTTC
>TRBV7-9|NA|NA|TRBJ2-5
CASSPGLLEQETQYF
TGTGCCAGCAGCCCGGGACTCCTGGAACAAGAGACCCAGTACTTC
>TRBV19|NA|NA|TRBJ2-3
CASRTTNTDTQYF
TGTGCCAGTAGGACAACTAACACAGATACGCAGTATTTT
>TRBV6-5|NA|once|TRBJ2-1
CASRGLDEQFF
TGTGCCAGCAGAGGGCTTGATGAGCAGTTCTTC
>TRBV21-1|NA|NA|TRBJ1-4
CASSKGGRFNEKLFF
TGTGCCAGCAGCAAAGGTGGGCGGTTTAATGAAAAACTGTTTTTT
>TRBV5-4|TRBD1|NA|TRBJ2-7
CASSLVTGPYEQYF
TGTGCCAGCAGCTTGGTGACAGGGCCGTACGAGCAGTACTTC
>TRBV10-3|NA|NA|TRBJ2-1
CAISTPRTHNEQFF
TGTGCCATCAGTACTCCTAGGACACACAATGAGCAGTTCTTC
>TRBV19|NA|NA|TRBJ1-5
CASSQGRNQPQHF
TGTGCCAGTAGCCAGGGAAGGAATCAGCCCCAGCATTTT
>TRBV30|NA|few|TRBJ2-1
CAWNDGNYNEQFF
TGTGCCTGGAATGACGGAAACTACAATGAGCAGTTCTTC
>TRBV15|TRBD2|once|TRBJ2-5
CATNAAAGVETQYF
TGTGCCACCAATGCAGCAGCGGGAGTTGAGACCCAGTACTTC
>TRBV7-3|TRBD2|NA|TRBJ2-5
CASSKSGIQETQYF
TGTGCCAGCAGCAAGAGCGGGATCCAAGAGACCCAGTACTTC
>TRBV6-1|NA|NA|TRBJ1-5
CASSERGDQPQHF
TGTGCCAGCAGTGAAAGGGGCGATCAGCCCCAGCATTTT
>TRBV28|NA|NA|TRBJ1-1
CASSLSGLNTEAFF
TGTGCCAGCAGTTTATCGGGGCTCAACACTGAAGCTTTCTTT
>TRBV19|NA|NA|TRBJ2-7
CASSIDISYEQYF
TGTGCCAGTAGTATAGATATCTCCTACGAGCAGTACTTC
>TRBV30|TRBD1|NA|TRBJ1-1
CAWSADRVDTEAFF
TGTGCCTGGAGTGCGGACAGGGTTGACACTGAAGCTTTCTTT
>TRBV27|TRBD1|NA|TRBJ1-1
CASSLLGGASEAFF
TGTGCCAGCAGTTTATTAGGGGGCGCCTCTGAAGCTTTCTTT
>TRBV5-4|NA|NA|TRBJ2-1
CASSRDGKGEQFF
TGTGCCAGCAGCCGGGACGGCAAGGGTGAGCAGTTCTTC
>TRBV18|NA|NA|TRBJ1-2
CASSPPSGEGAF
TGTGCCAGCTCACCACCGTCGGGGGAAGGCGCCTTC
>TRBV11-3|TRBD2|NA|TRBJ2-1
CASSPMLPGGREQFF
TGTGCCAGCAGCCCCATGCTCCCGGGCGGGAGGGAGCAGTTCTTC
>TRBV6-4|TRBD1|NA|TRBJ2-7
CASSGQGADLFYSYEQYF
TGTGCCAGCAGTGGACAGGGGGCCGACTTATTCTACTCCTACGAGCAGTACTTC
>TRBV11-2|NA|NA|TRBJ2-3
CASSPFHSTDTQYF
TGTGCCAGCAGCCCCTTCCACAGCACAGATACGCAGTATTTT
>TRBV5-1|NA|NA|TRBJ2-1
CASSLGMGRGSYNEQFF
TGCGCCAGCAGCTTGGGAATGGGAAGGGGGTCCTACAATGAGCAGTTCTTC
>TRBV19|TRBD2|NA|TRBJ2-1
CASSRGTSGISYNEQFF
TGTGCCAGTAGTAGGGGGACTAGCGGTATCTCCTACAATGAGCAGTTCTTC
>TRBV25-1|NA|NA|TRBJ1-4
CASSEYIQNEKLFF
TGTGCCAGCAGTGAATATATACAGAATGAAAAACTGTTTTTT
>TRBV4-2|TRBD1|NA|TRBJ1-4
CASSQETAGGGEKLFF
TGTGCCAGCAGCCAAGAAACCGCAGGGGGCGGTGAAAAACTGTTTTTT
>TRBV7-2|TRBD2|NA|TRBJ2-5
CASSLGLAATRGETQYF
TGTGCCAGCAGCTTAGGACTAGCGGCCACACGGGGAGAGACCCAGTACTTC
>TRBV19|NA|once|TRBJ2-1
CASRIQPGRGTDYNEQFF
TGTGCCAGTAGAATACAGCCGGGTCGGGGAACTGATTACAATGAGCAGTTCTTC
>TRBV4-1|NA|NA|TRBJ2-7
CASSQVQSDLYEQYF
TGCGCCAGCAGCCAAGTGCAGTCAGACCTCTACGAGCAGTACTTC
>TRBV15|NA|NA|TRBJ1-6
CATSREVDSPLHF
TGTGCCACCAGCAGGGAGGTTGATTCACCCCTCCACTTT
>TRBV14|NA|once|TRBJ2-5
CASSRLGGQETQYF
TGTGCCAGCAGCCGCTTGGGGGGACAAGAGACCCAGTACTTC